The rows below give T cell receptor beta chains drawn from one sample of a study of early T cells in non-severe SARS-CoV-2 infection. TCRdb reanalysed the 5' RACE reads using MiXCR and keeps one entry per CDR3 protein. The sample carries about 80,000 distinct CDR3 sequences, 5% recorded once. The sample here was whole blood, taken at baseline. These receptors originate from an adult who was a healthcare worker with PCR-confirmed SARS-CoV-2 infection or an uninfected control (not recorded which). The CDR3 runs from the conserved cysteine through the conserved F or W. D genes are given only for firm matches. Part of the rows lack a size; the others show once, few, many or a class for expanded clones.

TRBD1	TRBV19	TRBJ2-1	many	TGTGCCAGTACCCAGAACGTCCAGGGGGCGGGTGAGCAGTTCTTC	CASTQNVQGAGEQFF
TRBD1	TRBV7-3	TRBJ2-3	many	TGTGCCAGCAGCCCGCAGGGGGCAGAAGGAGTAGATACGCAGTATTTT	CASSPQGAEGVDTQYF
.	TRBV12-3/TRBV12-4	TRBJ1-5	many	TGTGCCAGCAGTTTAGACAACCTTAGCAATCAGCCCCAGCATTTT	CASSLDNLSNQPQHF
.	TRBV18	TRBJ1-1	many	TGTGCCAGCTCTTCCGGGGGGTTCGGTGAAGCTTTCTTT	CASSSGGFGEAFF
TRBD2	TRBV20-1	TRBJ2-5	few	TGCAGTTGCGGGTCTAGCGGGAACCAAGAGACCCAGTACTTC	CSCGSSGNQETQYF
.	TRBV29-1	TRBJ2-5	many	TGCAGCGTTGAAGGCACCGTGTTTGTGGGAACCCAAGAGACCCAGTACTTC	CSVEGTVFVGTQETQYF
.	TRBV4-1	TRBJ2-3	.	TGCGCCAGCAGCCAGGGGCAAAGCACAGATACGCAGTATTTT	CASSQGQSTDTQYF
TRBD1	TRBV7-6	TRBJ2-3	.	TGTGCCAGCAGCTTGAGGGGGCCGATCGTTAGCACAGATACGCAGTATTTT	CASSLRGPIVSTDTQYF
.	TRBV6-5	TRBJ1-1	many	TGTGCCAGCATGCGGGACACAATGAACACTGAAGCTTTCTTT	CASMRDTMNTEAFF
.	TRBV20-1	TRBJ2-1	few	TGCAGTGTTGCCCTCGGACTGGGGGGCTACAATGAGCAGTTCTTC	CSVALGLGGYNEQFF
.	TRBV27	TRBJ2-7	.	TGTGCCAGCAGTTTTTTCTTAGCGCGCGAGCAGTACTTC	CASSFFLAREQYF
TRBD1	TRBV30	TRBJ1-6	many	TGTGCCTGGAGTGCCTTAAGGGACAGCCATAATTCACCCCTCCACTTT	CAWSALRDSHNSPLHF
TRBD2	TRBV29-1	TRBJ2-3	many	TGCAGCGTTGAGACTAGCGGGAGAGCAGATACGCAGTATTTT	CSVETSGRADTQYF
.	TRBV20-1	TRBJ2-3	many	TGCAGTGCTAATCTAGCAGGCACAGATACGCAGTATTTT	CSANLAGTDTQYF
TRBD1	TRBV19	TRBJ2-3	many	TGTGCCAGTAGTATAGGGACAGGGGTAGTAGCGACGCAGTATTTT	CASSIGTGVVATQYF
.	TRBV5-5	TRBJ2-2	.	TGTGCCAGCAGCTTGGACGGGGCCACCGGGGAGCTGTTTTTT	CASSLDGATGELFF
TRBD2	TRBV25-1	TRBJ2-1	.	TGTGCCAGCAGGACTAGCGGGAGTGGAGGTGAGCAGTTCTTC	CASRTSGSGGEQFF
.	TRBV29-1	TRBJ1-1	few	TGCAGCTCTACCACAGGCGGCAGAAACACTGAAGCTTTCTTT	CSSTTGGRNTEAFF
.	TRBV25-1	TRBJ2-5	many	TGTGCCAGCACCGAGGGGGGGGCCAGGTGGACCCAGTACTTC	CASTEGGARWTQYF
.	TRBV7-6	TRBJ2-3	many	TGTGCCAGCAGCTTATCGCACCTTCCGGATACGCAGTATTTT	CASSLSHLPDTQYF
TRBD1	TRBV12-3/TRBV12-4	TRBJ2-2	many	TGTGCCAGCAGTACCCGAGCAACAGGGGGTTTGAGGGAGAGCTACACCGGGGAGCTGTTTTTT	CASSTRATGGLRESYTGELFF
.	TRBV20-1	TRBJ2-3	.	TGCAGTGCTGATGACAGGAACACAGATACGCAGTATTTT	CSADDRNTDTQYF
TRBD1	TRBV2	TRBJ2-7	few	TGTGCCAGCAGATCGGGACAGATCGGGCAGTACTTC	CASRSGQIGQYF
.	TRBV5-8	TRBJ2-1	few	TGTGCCAGCAGCTTGGGGCCAGGGACCCACAATGAGCAGTTCTTC	CASSLGPGTHNEQFF
.	TRBV20-1	TRBJ1-2	many	TGCAGTGCTAGAGAGGGAGGGGTCGACACCTTC	CSAREGGVDTF
TRBD2	TRBV7-9	TRBJ2-3	many	TGTGCCAGCAGCTTAAAGACGACTAGCAGTGCAGATACGCAGTATTTT	CASSLKTTSSADTQYF
.	TRBV5-8	TRBJ2-4	many	TGTGCCAGCAGCCTTGGCAGTATAGGCAAAAACATTCAGTACTTC	CASSLGSIGKNIQYF
.	TRBV2	TRBJ2-7	.	TGTGCCAGCAGTGTTGACAGGTCCACTTATTGGGAGCAGTACTTC	CASSVDRSTYWEQYF
TRBD1	TRBV2	TRBJ2-7	few	TGTGCCAGCACTCCCGGGACAGGGGGGTATGGGCAGTACTTC	CASTPGTGGYGQYF
.	TRBV29-1	TRBJ1-1	many	TGCAGCGTCCCTGAGAGTGCAGGAGCTTTCTTT	CSVPESAGAFF
.	TRBV9	TRBJ2-5	.	TGTGCCAGCAGCGTAGAGTGGGACAACCAAGAGACCCAGTACTTC	CASSVEWDNQETQYF
.	TRBV4-1	TRBJ1-2	few	TGCGCCAGCAGCCCCACTGCAGGGGATGCCTATGGCTACACCTTC	CASSPTAGDAYGYTF
TRBD2	TRBV27	TRBJ2-1	few	TGTGCCAGCCAGACTAGCGGGTGGGTCAATGAGCAGTTCTTC	CASQTSGWVNEQFF
.	TRBV6-6	TRBJ1-5	many	TGTGCCAGCAGTTACCCCTCGGGGCCCCAGCATTTT	CASSYPSGPQHF
.	TRBV7-8	TRBJ1-2	.	TGTGCCAGCAGCTTAGCGCGGGGGGCCTACACCTTC	CASSLARGAYTF
TRBD1	TRBV12-3/TRBV12-4	TRBJ2-2	many	TGTGCCAGCACCTCCTTTAATTCAGGGGGCGGAACCGGGGAGCTGTTTTTT	CASTSFNSGGGTGELFF
TRBD1	TRBV7-9	TRBJ1-1	medium-sized	TGTGCCAGCAGCTCCCGGGACAGGGGTTTCAGTGAAGCTTTCTTT	CASSSRDRGFSEAFF
.	TRBV7-9	TRBJ2-3	many	TGTGCCAGCAGCCCTCCGGCGGTGAGCACAGATACGCAGTATTTT	CASSPPAVSTDTQYF
TRBD2	TRBV29-1	TRBJ2-7	many	TGCAGCGTCCCGTCTAGCGGGGGCTACGAGCAGTACTTC	CSVPSSGGYEQYF
.	TRBV5-6	TRBJ2-1	many	TGTGCCAGCAGCTTGTTGGGCAGACAGCAAGGGACTGAGCAGTTCTTC	CASSLLGRQQGTEQFF
TRBD2	TRBV20-1	TRBJ2-3	many	TGCAGTGCTACTAGCGGAACCACAGATACGCAGTATTTT	CSATSGTTDTQYF
.	TRBV7-3	TRBJ1-6	few	TGTGCCAGCAGCTTAAGGATAGACGGTTCACCCCTCCACTTT	CASSLRIDGSPLHF
TRBD1	TRBV6-5	TRBJ1-1	many	TGTGCCAGCAGTCAGGGACAGACTGAAGCTTTCTTT	CASSQGQTEAFF
TRBD2	TRBV7-6	TRBJ2-2	few	TGTGCCAGCAGCTCCACTAGCGGGAGTACTTCGAACACCGGGGAGCTGTTTTTT	CASSSTSGSTSNTGELFF
.	TRBV6-5	TRBJ1-6	.	TGTGCCAGCAGTTACTCCGGACCGAGACCCCTCCACTTT	CASSYSGPRPLHF
TRBD1	TRBV6-5	TRBJ1-2	.	TGTGCCAGCAGTTACTCACAAGGGGGCTTCTATGGCTACACCTTC	CASSYSQGGFYGYTF
.	TRBV2	TRBJ1-6	.	TGTGCCAGCAGTGAGACCGTCAGGCTACCCCTCCACTTT	CASSETVRLPLHF
.	TRBV7-3	TRBJ2-7	many	TGTGCCAGCAGCTTAAACGGGGGATTCTACGAGCAGTACTTC	CASSLNGGFYEQYF
.	TRBV2	TRBJ2-1	many	TGTGCCAGCTGGGGATATGGGAACAATGAGCAGTTCTTC	CASWGYGNNEQFF
.	TRBV12-3/TRBV12-4	TRBJ1-2	many	TGTGCCAGCAGCCCCGGACGGGCGAACTATGGCTACACCTTC	CASSPGRANYGYTF
.	TRBV21-1	TRBJ1-2	many	TGTGCCAGCAGCAAACCGAGCAGGGGCAATGGCTACACCTTC	CASSKPSRGNGYTF
TRBD1	TRBV2	TRBJ1-6	few	TGTGCCAGGACGGGACAGGGGAATAATTCACCCCTCCACTTT	CARTGQGNNSPLHF
TRBD2	TRBV11-2	TRBJ2-3	many	TGTGCCAGCAGCCAAGTAGCGGGACTAGGCACAGATACGCAGTATTTT	CASSQVAGLGTDTQYF